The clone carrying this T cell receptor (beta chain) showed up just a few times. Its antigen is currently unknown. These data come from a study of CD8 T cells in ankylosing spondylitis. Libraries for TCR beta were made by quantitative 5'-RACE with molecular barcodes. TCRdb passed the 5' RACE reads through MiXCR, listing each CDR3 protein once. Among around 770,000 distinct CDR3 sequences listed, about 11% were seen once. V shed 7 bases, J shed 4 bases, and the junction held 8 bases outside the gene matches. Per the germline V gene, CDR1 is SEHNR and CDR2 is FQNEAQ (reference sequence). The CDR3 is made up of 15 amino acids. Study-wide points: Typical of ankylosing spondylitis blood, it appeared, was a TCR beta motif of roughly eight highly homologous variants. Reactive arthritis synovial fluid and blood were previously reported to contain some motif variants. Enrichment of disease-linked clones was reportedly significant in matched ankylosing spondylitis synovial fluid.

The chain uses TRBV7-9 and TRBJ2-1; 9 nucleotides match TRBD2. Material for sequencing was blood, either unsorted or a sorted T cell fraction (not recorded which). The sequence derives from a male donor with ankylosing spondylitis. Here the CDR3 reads CASIEGAGGYNEQFF. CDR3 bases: TGTGCCAGCATCGAAGGAGCGGGAGGTTACAATGAGCAGTTCTTC.